The rows below give T cell receptor beta chains drawn from one sample of a study of T-cell memory formation after mild COVID-19. MiXCR was run by TCRdb on the 5' RACE reads, yielding one entry per CDR3 protein. The repertoire holds fewer than 110,000 distinct CDR3 sequences, 13% to 15% seen once, with about 39% in the top ten. Sequencing used PBMCs or a T cell subset sorted from them (not recorded which). All receptors come from a man in his late teens or twenties who had mild COVID-19 (a few samples of this study predate the infection). Cell type and time point are not known. CDR3s leave out the opening cysteine and the closing phenylalanine or tryptophan.

cdr3_aa | j_call | v_call
ASSLETETQY | TRBJ2-5 | TRBV11-2
ASSTTGGNSPLH | TRBJ1-6 | TRBV7-9
ASGTGGDYNEQF | TRBJ2-1 | TRBV6-2/TRBV6-3
ASSLEFVVGISSYNEQF | TRBJ2-1 | TRBV12-3/TRBV12-4
ASRTGGDEQF | TRBJ2-1 | TRBV10-2
SARAYNLYYGYT | TRBJ1-2 | TRBV20-1
ASSLVGGYYEQY | TRBJ2-7 | TRBV7-9
ASSLWAGSNQPQH | TRBJ1-5 | TRBV27
SVLTLGAVGQGGPYEQY | TRBJ2-7 | TRBV29-1
ASSWVGQGDNEQF | TRBJ2-1 | TRBV12-3/TRBV12-4
SASRPGLRHALYGYT | TRBJ1-2 | TRBV20-1
ASSQVPGLAGPASTDTQY | TRBJ2-3 | TRBV4-1
ASSSGGGSGGYNEQF | TRBJ2-1 | TRBV7-2
SVGLGLAGGAGDTQY | TRBJ2-3 | TRBV29-1
ASRGPFPQETQY | TRBJ2-5 | TRBV2
ASSRTSGEPANEQF | TRBJ2-1 | TRBV19
ASSLDPGLAGGHYNEQF | TRBJ2-1 | TRBV11-2
SVVAEPGQGDYEQY | TRBJ2-7 | TRBV29-1
AWTTDLREAF | TRBJ1-1 | TRBV30
ASMGPTYGYT | TRBJ1-2 | TRBV27
ASSERTLTDTQY | TRBJ2-3 | TRBV5-1
ASSETGAYQPQH | TRBJ1-5 | TRBV6-1
SVVRVGADTQY | TRBJ2-3 | TRBV29-1
ASSLAADYGYT | TRBJ1-2 | TRBV7-8
AISGNRGTNTGELF | TRBJ2-2 | TRBV10-3
SVGGGIASKNIQY | TRBJ2-4 | TRBV29-1
SARRGEGAEAF | TRBJ1-1 | TRBV20-1
ASSPDLQETQY | TRBJ2-5 | TRBV7-6
ASSRDGGLAPLH | TRBJ1-6 | TRBV4-3
ASSIGGDGDEKLF | TRBJ1-4 | TRBV7-8
ASSETGWSSYNEQF | TRBJ2-1 | TRBV4-3
ATSSWQEANQPQH | TRBJ1-5 | TRBV12-3/TRBV12-4
ASSFGLAGDEQY | TRBJ2-7 | TRBV11-2
ASSLAGAAGANVLT | TRBJ2-6 | TRBV5-1
AISEVGTTSSYEQY | TRBJ2-7 | TRBV10-3
ASSELGSIQY | TRBJ2-4 | TRBV25-1
ASSRGRLLDTEAF | TRBJ1-1 | TRBV3-1
ASRLGNEQF | TRBJ2-1 | TRBV25-1
AISEDTGARPQH | TRBJ1-5 | TRBV10-3
SAGPISSYNEQF | TRBJ2-1 | TRBV29-1
ASSVDPSETQY | TRBJ2-5 | TRBV9
ASSYRTSTDTQY | TRBJ2-3 | TRBV6-5
ASSRGLAPHNEQF | TRBJ2-1 | TRBV6-5
ASNLGGTGELF | TRBJ2-2 | TRBV9
ASSLRGANTGELF | TRBJ2-2 | TRBV5-5
ASSPNYNEQF | TRBJ2-1 | TRBV7-2
ASSYSWGNTEAF | TRBJ1-1 | TRBV6-5
ASSLRVNTEAF | TRBJ1-1 | TRBV12-1
ASSLGRELLNEQF | TRBJ2-1 | TRBV5-1
SVRTLMNTEAF | TRBJ1-1 | TRBV29-1
ASSYSLNEQF | TRBJ2-1 | TRBV6-2/TRBV6-3
ASSKKDEQY | TRBJ2-7 | TRBV21-1
ASSSSVANPNTQY | TRBJ2-3 | TRBV5-5